This T cell receptor beta chain was sequenced in a study of T cells in Graves' hyperthyroidism and ophthalmopathy. General study results and limits: The majority of expanded thyroid clonotypes above 0.001 also appeared in blood. Ophthalmopathy stood apart from stable hyperthyroidism in a 13 V-J model.

This clonotype was detected ten times or more. Antigen specificity is unknown. Newly diagnosed hyperthyroidism, duration under 2 months, in patients aged 18 to 65. RNA transcripts provided the source from which TCR beta CDR3 regions were amplified. The HTBI primer set was used in a first-round RT-PCR of the TCR CDR3. TCRdb reanalysed the multiplex PCR reads using MiXCR and keeps one entry per CDR3 protein. The table includes about 420,000 distinct CDR3 sequences, 12% to 15% detected once. The V and J ends lost 0 bases and 2 bases respectively, with 5 bases between them. This CDR3 has 14 amino acids. This TCR came from a woman aged 18-29 years with Graves' hyperthyroidism. This chain connects TRBV12-3 or TRBV12-4 to TRBJ1-5; D not resolved. Input material: blood. The chain's CDR3 is CASSLAPGNQPQHF. Here the CDR3 DNA reads TGTGCCAGCAGTTTAGCTCCCGGCAATCAGCCCCAGCATTTT.